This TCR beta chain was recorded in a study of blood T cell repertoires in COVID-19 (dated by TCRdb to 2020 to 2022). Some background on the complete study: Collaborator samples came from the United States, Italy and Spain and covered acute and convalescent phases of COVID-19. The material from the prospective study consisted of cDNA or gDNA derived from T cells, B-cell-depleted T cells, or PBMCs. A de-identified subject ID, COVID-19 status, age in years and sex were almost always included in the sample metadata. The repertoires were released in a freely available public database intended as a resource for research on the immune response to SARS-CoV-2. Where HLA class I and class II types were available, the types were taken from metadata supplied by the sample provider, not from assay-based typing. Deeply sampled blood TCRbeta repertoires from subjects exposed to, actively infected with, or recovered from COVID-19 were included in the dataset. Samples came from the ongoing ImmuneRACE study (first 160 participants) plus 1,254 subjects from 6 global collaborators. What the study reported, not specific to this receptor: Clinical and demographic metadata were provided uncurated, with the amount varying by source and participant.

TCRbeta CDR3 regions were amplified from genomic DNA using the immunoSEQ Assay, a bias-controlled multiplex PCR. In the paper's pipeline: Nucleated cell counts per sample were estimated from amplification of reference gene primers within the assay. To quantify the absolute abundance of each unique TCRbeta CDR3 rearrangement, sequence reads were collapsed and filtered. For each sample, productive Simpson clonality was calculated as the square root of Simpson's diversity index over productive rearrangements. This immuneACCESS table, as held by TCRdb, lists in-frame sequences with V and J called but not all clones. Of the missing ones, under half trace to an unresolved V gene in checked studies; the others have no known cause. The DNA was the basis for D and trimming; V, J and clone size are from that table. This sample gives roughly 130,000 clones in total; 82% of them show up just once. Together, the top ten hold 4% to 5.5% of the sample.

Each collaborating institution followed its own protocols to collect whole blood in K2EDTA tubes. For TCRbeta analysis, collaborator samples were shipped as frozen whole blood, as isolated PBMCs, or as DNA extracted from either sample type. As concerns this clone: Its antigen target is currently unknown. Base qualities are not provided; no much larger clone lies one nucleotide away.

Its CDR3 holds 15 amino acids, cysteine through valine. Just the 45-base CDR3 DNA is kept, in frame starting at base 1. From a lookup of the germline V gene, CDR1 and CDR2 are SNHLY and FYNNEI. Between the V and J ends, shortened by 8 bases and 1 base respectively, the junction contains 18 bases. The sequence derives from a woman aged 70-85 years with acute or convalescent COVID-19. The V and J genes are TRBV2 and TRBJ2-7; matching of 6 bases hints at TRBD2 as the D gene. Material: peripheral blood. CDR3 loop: CASSGVGARSYEQYV. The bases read TGTGCCAGCTCGGGGGTTGGGGCTCGTTCCTACGAGCAGTACGTC.